This record looks at one T cell receptor beta chain sequence and its context. This entry comes from a study of T cells after somatic rescue of genetic block. The germline V gene has CDR1 SGHTA and CDR2 FQGNSA. Trimming took 1 base from V and 9 from J; bases not matched to a gene: 13. This CDR3 has 17 amino acids. The protocol was immunoSEQ multiplex PCR, while the TCRdb copy is restricted to in-frame clones and leaves out a portion. The sample gives 110,000 or so clones, around 90% of which show up once; less than 1.5% is in the top ten. Sequenced input: peripheral blood mononuclear cells (PBMCs). The source of this sequence is a woman between 18 and 29 years old. This chain joins TRBV7-2 and TRBJ2-1; 9 nucleotides match TRBD2. The CDR3 reads CASSLVRGASGVIEQFF. In nucleotides, the CDR3 is TGTGCCAGCAGCTTAGTTAGGGGGGCTAGCGGGGTGATTGAGCAGTTCTTC.